One and the same sample provided the 14 T cell receptor beta chains below, sequenced in a study of CD8 T cells in Susac syndrome (dated by TCRdb to about 2019). Libraries came from the immunoSEQ multiplex PCR assay. RNA was extracted with the RNeasy kit and roughly 0.45 to 1 ug was reverse transcribed using random hexamers. TCRdb's own reprocessing of the public reads used fastp at Q25 and MiXCR and kept productive beta chains. Identical CDR3 proteins give one entry, which carries the most common genes and DNA. This sample holds 120,000 or so distinct CDR3 sequences; over 85% were observed only once. Approximately 0.22% of the sample goes to the ten largest clones. The sample comprised CD8+ T cells from PBMCs. The receptors stem from a human donor with Susac syndrome.

The chain links TRBV3-1 to TRBJ1-6; D perhaps matches TRBD1 (6 bases). V was pared by 1 base and J by 9 bases, with 13 bases between. Germline V gene lookup returns CDR1 LGHDT and CDR2 YNNKEL (reference sequence). This CDR3 region has 15 residues. The CDR3 loop is CASSQGQGNFSPLHF. The CDR3 nucleotides read TGTGCCAGCAGCCAAGGGCAGGGGAATTTTTCACCCCTCCACTTT.

The rearrangement uses TRBV20-1 and TRBJ2-1; 10 bases line up with TRBD2. The length of the CDR3 is 16 residues. After removal of 3 bases from V and 7 bases from J, the junction contained 12 bases not matched to a gene. In germline, CDR1 is DFQATT, CDR2 SNEGSKA (reference sequence). CDR3 DNA: TGCAGTGCTAGGGACCCTCTAGCGGGAGAGAAAAATGAGCAGTTCTTC. It specifies CSARDPLAGEKNEQFF.

In DNA form, the CDR3 reads TGTGCCAGCAGCCTGGACAGGATTCTTCTCCCCCTCGAGCAGTACTTC. This codes for CASSLDRILLPLEQYF. This sequence joins TRBV28 and TRBJ2-7; 7 bases match TRBD1. The CDR3 has 16 residues. V lost 6 bases, J lost 6 bases, and 17 bases stayed unmatched. Germline loops: CDR1 MDHEN, CDR2 SYDVKM.

In DNA form, the CDR3 reads TGTGCCAGCAGCAAGGACACTTCTAACACTGAAGCTTTCTTT. It encodes CASSKDTSNTEAFF. The V and J genes are TRBV27 and TRBJ1-1, with D perhaps matching TRBD1 (5 bases). V was clipped by 6 bases and J by 2 bases, with 13 bases between them. This CDR3 spans 14 amino acids. From germline, CDR1 is MNHEY and CDR2 SMNVEV (reference sequence).

The chain has TRBV6-5 and TRBJ2-5; TRBD2 is a possible D gene (6 bases). The CDR3 loop spans 12 amino acids. Per germline, CDR1 MNHEY and CDR2 SVGAGI. The germline V and J ends were trimmed by 6 bases and 14 bases, with 19 bases remaining between them. CDR3 nucleotide sequence: TGTGCCAGCAGCCCGGGGGAGGAGACCCTCTACTTC. This gives the protein CASSPGEETLYF.

The chain uses TRBV4-1 and TRBJ1-2; D possibly corresponds to TRBD1 (6 bases). Germline CDR1 is MGHRA and CDR2 is YSYEKL. The CDR3 spans 14 residues. Trimming stripped 1 base from V and 6 bases from J, with 12 bases between. The CDR3 spells CASSQATGSDGYTF. CDR3 in DNA: TGCGCCAGCAGCCAAGCTACAGGGTCTGATGGCTACACCTTC.

The gene calls are TRBV7-2 and TRBJ2-1; 7 bases are shared with TRBD1. V shed 4 bases and J 2 bases; nucleotides not matched to a gene: 5. CDR1 and CDR2 from the germline V gene are SGHTA and FQGNSA. CDR3 length: 15 residues. The CDR3 region is CASSSPTGAYNEQFF. CDR3 nucleotide sequence: TGTGCCAGCAGCTCCCCTACAGGGGCCTACAATGAGCAGTTCTTC.

This chain uses TRBV3-1 with TRBJ1-2; 7 positions match TRBD1. After removal of 5 bases from V and 7 bases from J, the junction contained 13 bases not matched to a gene. The CDR3 length is 15 residues. The germline V gene has CDR1 LGHDT and CDR2 YNNKEL (reference sequence). CDR3 DNA: TGTGCCAGCAGCAAAAGGCACAGGGGAGTCGGTGGCTACACCTTC. This encodes CASSKRHRGVGGYTF.

The chain employs TRBV6-2 or TRBV6-3 and TRBJ2-1; perhaps D is TRBD1 or TRBD2 (5 bases each). The V end was cut by 0 bases, the J end by 9 bases, with 12 bases between. Germline V lookup: CDR1 MNHEY, CDR2 SVGEGT. The CDR3 length is 14 residues. This CDR3 is CASSYSGERGEQFF. CDR3 nucleotides: TGTGCCAGCAGTTACTCCGGGGAAAGGGGTGAGCAGTTCTTC.

The rearrangement joins TRBV30 to TRBJ1-4; tentative D call: TRBD1 (5 bases). The CDR3 is made up of 12 amino acids. Germline CDR1 and CDR2: GTSNPN and SVGIG (reference sequence). Trimming cost V 4 bases and J 8 bases, with 11 bases left between them. In nucleotides, the CDR3 is TGTGCCTGGACTCCCGGGGGGGAAAAACTGTTTTTT. Its translation: CAWTPGGEKLFF.

This chain links TRBV9 with TRBJ2-1; D gene uncertain. The germline V and J ends were trimmed by 2 bases and 2 bases, with 5 bases remaining between them. CDR3 size: 13 residues. The V gene's germline CDR1 is SGDLS and CDR2 YYNGEE. CDR3 nucleotide sequence: TGTGCCAGCAGCGTCGTGCCCTACAATGAGCAGTTCTTC. Encoded protein: CASSVVPYNEQFF. The full variable domain, with the rest looked up from reference TRBV9 and TRBJ2-1, is DSGVTQTPKHLITATGQRVTLRCSPRSGDLSVYWYQQSLDQGLQFLIQYYNGEERAKGNILERFSAQQFPDLHSELNLSSLELGDSALYFCASSVVPYNEQFFGPGTRLTVL.

The V call is TRBV27, the J call TRBJ2-7; possibly TRBD2 for D (6 bases). Germline assignment: CDR1 MNHEY and CDR2 SMNVEV (reference sequence). This CDR3 is built from 15 residues. V lost 5 bases to trimming and J lost 7 bases, with 21 bases between them. The chain's CDR3 is CASSARLVPRVEQYF. The CDR3 DNA sequence: TGTGCCAGCAGTGCCAGACTAGTCCCTCGGGTAGAGCAGTACTTC.

The rearrangement links TRBV6-2 or TRBV6-3 to TRBJ1-1; D gene unclear. In germline, CDR1 is MNHEY, CDR2 SVGEGT. Between the trimmed V and J ends, which lost 6 bases and 1 base, there was a span of 12 bases. The CDR3 is 14 residues long. CDR3 protein: CASSSTSENTEAFF. The CDR3 coding sequence is TGTGCCAGCAGCTCTACATCGGAGAACACTGAAGCTTTCTTT.

J is TRBJ2-3 and V is TRBV7-9; 7 bases fit TRBD1. The V and J ends lost 5 bases and 7 bases, in that order; junction bases with no gene match: 9. This CDR3 is 14 amino acids long. Germline loops: CDR1 SEHNR, CDR2 FQNEAQ (reference sequence). CDR3 nucleotides: TGTGCCAGCAGCGCCGCCGGGACAGATAATACGCAGTATTTT. It translates to CASSAAGTDNTQYF.